This T cell receptor beta chain was obtained from a study of T cell repertoires in cytomegalovirus infection. Study summary: The public TCR beta signatures pointed to both CMV infection and matching HLA type. Study-wide points: Carriers of CMV plus the relevant HLA were identified by cumulative public TCR beta family frequency. The ex vivo response was dominated by HLA-C-restricted CMV-specific TCR beta clonotypes.

With respect to this clonotype: Its antigen is undetermined.

The germline V gene has CDR1 SGHNT and CDR2 YYREEE (reference sequence). V lost 0 bases and J lost 7, with 8 bases in between. This CDR3 has 13 amino acids. Using its own MiXCR run on the reads, TCRdb lists one record per CDR3 protein. Among 150,000 to 200,000 distinct CDR3 sequences listed, roughly 27% were seen once. The gene calls are TRBV5-4 and TRBJ2-1, with no clear D. This TCR derives from a human donor in good health (CMV status not recorded). Some clones in this sample may be carry-over from other donors' samples. The sample comprised PBMCs. In nucleotides, the CDR3 is TGTGCCAGCAGCTTGGCCCTGGGGAATGAGCAGTTCTTC. This codes for CASSLALGNEQFF.